The table lists the clone carrying this TCR beta chain with a count of one. The data are from a study of blood T cell repertoires in COVID-19. Across the whole study: COVID-19 samples collected from the United States, Italy and Spain covered acute and convalescent phases. Sources were T cells, B-cell-depleted T cells, or PBMCs; the material itself was cDNA or gDNA.

Cohorts were determined from participant-reported clinical history. Method: immunoSEQ multiplex PCR; TCRdb's copy keeps in-frame clones and lacks some. The profile shows hundreds of thousands of clones, roughly 90% of them singletons. Trimming shortened V by 0 bases and J by 2 bases, and 9 bases separated the two germline ends. Germline loops: CDR1 LNHNV, CDR2 YYDKDF (reference sequence). The CDR3 runs to 15 residues. The chain joins TRBV15 to TRBJ2-3; D is unresolved. The specimen sequenced was PBMCs or T cells enriched from blood (not recorded which). This sequence originates from a woman in her thirties with acute COVID-19. The CDR3 DNA reads TGTGCCACCAGCAGAGAATTCTACCCCACAGATACGCAGTATTTT. This gives the protein CATSREFYPTDTQYF.